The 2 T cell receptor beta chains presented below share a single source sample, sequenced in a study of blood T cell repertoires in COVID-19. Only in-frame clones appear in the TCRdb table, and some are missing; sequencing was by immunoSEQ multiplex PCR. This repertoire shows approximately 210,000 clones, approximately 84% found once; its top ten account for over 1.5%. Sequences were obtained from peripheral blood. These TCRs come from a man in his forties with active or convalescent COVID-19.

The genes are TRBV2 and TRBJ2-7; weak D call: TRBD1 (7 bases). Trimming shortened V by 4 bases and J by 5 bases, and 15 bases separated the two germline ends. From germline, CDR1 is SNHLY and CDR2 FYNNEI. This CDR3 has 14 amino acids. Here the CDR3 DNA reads TGTGCCAGCAGTGTGCAAGGGGGCGGGGACGAGCAGTACTTC. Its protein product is CASSVQGGGDEQYF.

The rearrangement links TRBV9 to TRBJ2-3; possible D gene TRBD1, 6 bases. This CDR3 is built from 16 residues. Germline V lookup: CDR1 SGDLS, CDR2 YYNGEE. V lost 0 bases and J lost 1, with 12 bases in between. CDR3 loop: CASSVVRGVGTDTQYF. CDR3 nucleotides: TGTGCCAGCAGCGTAGTCAGGGGCGTAGGCACAGATACGCAGTATTTT.